This T cell receptor beta chain was captured in a study of CD8 T cells in ankylosing spondylitis. Overall study findings and caveats: Disease-linked clones proved CD8+ and comparatively uncommon in peripheral blood. A TCR beta motif made of 7 to 9 highly homologous variants seemed typical of ankylosing spondylitis blood. Reportedly, matched ankylosing spondylitis synovial fluid was significantly enriched for disease-linked clones.

TCR beta libraries were made by quantitative 5'-RACE with molecular barcodes. TCRdb itself ran the 5' RACE reads through MiXCR, one entry per CDR3 protein. The data contain some 220,000 distinct CDR3 sequences, 6% to 8% of them singletons. This clonotype was counted between two and nine times. The antigen remains undetermined. The CDR3 contains 13 residues. J was trimmed by 8 bases and V by 11 bases; bases with no gene match: 11. Germline CDR1 ENHRY, CDR2 SYGVKD. The sample was blood, either unsorted or a sorted T cell fraction (not recorded which). This receptor was identified in a male donor with ankylosing spondylitis. The V and J genes are TRBV10-3 and TRBJ2-1, with 8 bases that match TRBD2. CDR3 protein: CAAGTRFGDEQFF. CDR3 nucleotides: TGTGCCGCGGGGACTAGATTTGGGGATGAGCAGTTCTTC.